One and the same sample provided the 28 T cell receptor beta chains below, sequenced in a study of T cells in Graves' hyperthyroidism and ophthalmopathy. TCR beta CDR3 sequences were amplified from RNA transcripts. TCR CDR3 regions were first amplified by RT-PCR with HTBI primers. TCRdb reprocessed the multiplex PCR reads via MiXCR and lists one record per CDR3 protein. The data show around 690,000 distinct CDR3 sequences, around 21% seen once. The specimen was blood. These receptors were obtained from a man aged 30-40 years with Graves' ophthalmopathy.

The gene calls are TRBV12-3 or TRBV12-4 and TRBJ1-1; D uncertain. The V gene lost 5 bases and the J gene lost 4 bases, with 20 bases spanning the gap. The CDR3 covers 16 residues. CDR3 residues: CASSRNVLVRVTEAFF. The CDR3 DNA reads TGTGCCAGCAGTCGCAACGTCCTGGTTCGGGTCACTGAAGCTTTCTTT.

This sequence joins TRBV7-9 and TRBJ2-7; 8 bases are a match to TRBD1. The ends lost 1 base at V and 3 bases at J; junction bases unmatched: 14. The CDR3 sequence is 18 residues long. Germline lookup yields CDR1 SEHNR and CDR2 FQNEAQ (reference sequence). The CDR3 DNA sequence: TGTGCCAGCAGCTTAGTATTGCAGGGGGCCTTTAGTCGCTACGAGCAGTACTTC. Protein product: CASSLVLQGAFSRYEQYF.

The chain carries TRBV7-9 and TRBJ2-7; a weak D match, TRBD2 (6 bases). CDR3 size: 16 residues. Deletions cut 1 base from V and 2 bases from J, with 15 bases between. Germline CDR1 is SEHNR and CDR2 is FQNEAQ (reference sequence). The CDR3 coding sequence is TGTGCCAGCAGCTTAGGCTTAGCGGAGCCCACCTACGAGCAGTACTTC. Protein sequence: CASSLGLAEPTYEQYF. The complete variable domain, with remaining parts taken from reference TRBV7-9 and TRBJ2-7, reads DTGVSQNPRHKITKRGQNVTFRCDPISEHNRLYWYRQTLGQGPEFLTYFQNEAQLEKSRLLSDRFSAERPKGSFSTLEIQRTEQGDSAMYLCASSLGLAEPTYEQYFGPGTRLTVT.

The table lists this clonotype with many counts. This rearrangement joins TRBV2 to TRBJ1-4; maybe TRBD1 (6 bases). V was shortened by 7 bases and J by 8 bases, with 11 bases between the two germline ends. The V gene's germline CDR1 is SNHLY and CDR2 FYNNEI. The CDR3 is 12 residues long. In nucleotides, the CDR3 is TGTGCCAGCACCAGAGGACAGGAAAAACTGTTTTTT. Its protein is CASTRGQEKLFF. Drawing the rest from reference TRBV2 and TRBJ1-4, the complete variable domain is EPEVTQTPSHQVTQMGQEVILRCVPISNHLYFYWYRQILGQKVEFLVSFYNNEISEKSEIFDDQFSVERPDGSNFTLKIRSTKLEDSAMYFCASTRGQEKLFFGSGTQLSVL.

The rearrangement links TRBV19 to TRBJ2-1, with D tentatively TRBD2 (6 bases). This CDR3 contains 15 residues. Germline loops: CDR1 LNHDA, CDR2 SQIVND (reference sequence). Trimming left V 1 base short and J 4 bases short, with 11 bases between. The chain's CDR3 is CASSIVGAGYNEQFF. DNA of the CDR3: TGTGCCAGTAGTATAGTCGGGGCGGGGTACAATGAGCAGTTCTTC.

As regards this clonotype: One base away lies a much larger clone, so this may be a sequencing read error. The V and J genes are TRBV27 and TRBJ2-2; D is unresolved. V lost 5 bases to trimming and J lost 0 bases, with 7 bases between them. The germline CDR1 and CDR2 sequences are MNHEY and SMNVEV (reference sequence). This CDR3 comprises 14 residues. CDR3 residues: CASSMCSNTGELFF. The CDR3 coding sequence is TGTGCCAGCAGTATGTGCTCGAACACCGGGGAGCTGTTTTTT.

Ten or more counts support this clonotype. V is TRBV20-1 and J is TRBJ1-1; tentatively, D is TRBD1 (5 bases). The germline CDR1 and CDR2 sequences are DFQATT and SNEGSKA (reference sequence). Trimming removed 1 base at V and 0 bases at J, with 9 bases between. This CDR3 has 14 residues. For the CDR3, the DNA is TGCAGTGCTAGAGTTGGGGGTCTGAACACTGAAGCTTTCTTT. This gives the protein CSARVGGLNTEAFF.

A few counts support this clonotype. The rearrangement links TRBV30 to TRBJ2-7; 7 bases fit TRBD2. The germline V gene has CDR1 GTSNPN and CDR2 SVGIG (reference sequence). The CDR3 totals 15 residues. The trim removed 4 bases at V and 2 bases at J, leaving 11 bases unmatched. CDR3 amino acids: CAWNVLAGDAYEQYF. The CDR3, as DNA: TGTGCCTGGAATGTATTGGCGGGAGACGCCTACGAGCAGTACTTC.

This clonotype was counted only a few times. The gene calls are TRBV5-1 and TRBJ1-6, with unresolved D. V was trimmed by 0 bases and J by 8 bases, leaving 9 bases between them. CDR3 size: 14 residues. CDR1 is SGHRS and CDR2 is YFSETQ in the germline V gene. The CDR3 sequence is CASSLAATDSPLHF. In DNA form, the CDR3 reads TGCGCCAGCAGCTTGGCTGCAACGGATTCACCCCTCCACTTT.

The chain has TRBV18 and TRBJ1-1; D perhaps matches TRBD1 (5 bases). The length of the CDR3 is 16 residues. Germline values: CDR1 KGHSH, CDR2 LQKENI. V lost 5 bases and J lost 1, with 17 bases in between. CDR3 sequence: CASSSRAWGGNTEAFF. CDR3 nucleotide sequence: TGTGCCAGCTCATCCCGGGCCTGGGGCGGGAACACTGAAGCTTTCTTT.

This clonotype was seen a few times. The chain carries TRBV2 and TRBJ1-5, with 9 positions matching TRBD1. The CDR3 is 14 amino acids. The V gene end was trimmed by 4 bases and the J gene end by 7 bases; junction bases not matched to a gene: 5. The germline CDR1 and CDR2 sequences are SNHLY and FYNNEI. The CDR3 bases are TGTGCCAGCAGTGTCAGACAGGGGGGCCAGCCCCAGCATTTT. It specifies CASSVRQGGQPQHF.

The chain joins TRBV28 to TRBJ2-2, with 9 bases aligning to TRBD1. CDR3 size: 15 residues. Germline lookup yields CDR1 MDHEN and CDR2 SYDVKM. V lost 10 bases to trimming and J lost 4 bases; unmatched junction nucleotides: 10. CDR3 sequence reads: CATSTGGRATGELFF. CDR3 nucleotide sequence: TGTGCCACATCGACAGGGGGGCGAGCCACCGGGGAGCTGTTTTTT. Full variable domain (remainder filled in from reference TRBV28 and TRBJ2-2): DVKVTQSSRYLVKRTGEKVFLECVQDMDHENMFWYRQDPGLGLRLIYFSYDVKMKEKGDIPEGYSVSREKKERFSLILESASTNQTSMYLCATSTGGRATGELFFGEGSRLTVL.

This clonotype was seen repeatedly, ten times or more. This chain joins TRBV6-1 and TRBJ2-1; perhaps D is TRBD1 or TRBD2 (5 bases each). The V gene's germline CDR1 is MNHNS and CDR2 SASEGT. V dropped 4 bases and J dropped 5 bases, with 18 bases sitting between them. The CDR3 length is 16 residues. This chain's CDR3 is CASSVSPGPVHNEQFF. CDR3 sequence (DNA): TGTGCCAGCAGTGTGAGCCCGGGACCAGTCCACAATGAGCAGTTCTTC.

The chain employs TRBV19 and TRBJ2-3, with TRBD1 identical over 9 bases. With 4 bases clipped from V and 3 bases from J, the junction kept 8 bases outside the gene matches. This CDR3 spans 16 amino acids. From germline, CDR1 is LNHDA and CDR2 SQIVND (reference sequence). CDR3 sequence: CASSTTGTGFTDTQYF. The CDR3 nucleotides are TGTGCCAGTAGTACGACCGGGACAGGGTTTACAGATACGCAGTATTTT.

This clonotype came up a few times. The CDR3 reads CASSRQNMGATNSPLHF. The CDR3 DNA reads TGTGCCAGCAGCCGCCAAAACATGGGCGCCACCAATTCACCCCTCCACTTT. The chain combines TRBV7-2 with TRBJ1-6; D is ambiguous. The CDR3 runs to 17 residues. The V gene lost 5 bases and the J gene lost 7 bases, with 21 bases spanning the gap. Per germline, CDR1 SGHTA and CDR2 FQGNSA.

In this sample, this clonotype turned up many times. The chain recombines TRBV9 with TRBJ2-7; D remains unclear. Germline V gene sequence: CDR1 SGDLS, CDR2 YYNGEE. This CDR3 contains 14 residues. V was shortened by 0 bases and J by 4 bases, with 11 bases between the two germline ends. The CDR3 reads CASSVGAEEYEQYF. CDR3 DNA sequence: TGTGCCAGCAGCGTAGGTGCAGAGGAATACGAGCAGTACTTC.

The V and J genes are TRBV27 and TRBJ1-5, with D possibly matching TRBD1 (6 bases). The CDR3 has 15 amino acids. Germline CDR1 reads MNHEY; CDR2 reads SMNVEV (reference sequence). Trimming removed 5 bases from V and 5 bases from J, with 16 bases in between. This CDR3 is CASSPKEGVYQPQHF. The CDR3, as DNA: TGTGCCAGCAGTCCGAAGGAGGGGGTATATCAGCCCCAGCATTTT.

This clonotype was recorded a few times. V usage is TRBV28 and J usage is TRBJ1-3; 7 nucleotides match TRBD1. The CDR3 consists of 16 residues. The germline V gene has CDR1 MDHEN and CDR2 SYDVKM. V lost 2 bases to trimming and J lost 2 bases; unmatched junction nucleotides: 6. The CDR3 sequence is CASSLPQTGTGNTIYF. CDR3 bases: TGTGCCAGCAGTTTACCCCAGACAGGGACTGGAAACACCATATATTTT. The full variable domain, rest sourced from reference TRBV28 and TRBJ1-3, is DVKVTQSSRYLVKRTGEKVFLECVQDMDHENMFWYRQDPGLGLRLIYFSYDVKMKEKGDIPEGYSVSREKKERFSLILESASTNQTSMYLCASSLPQTGTGNTIYFGEGSWLTVV.

The chain links TRBV29-1 to TRBJ2-1; 16 nucleotides align to TRBD2. CDR1 is SQVTM, CDR2 ANQGSEA, per germline. This CDR3 has 17 amino acids. The J segment lost 1 base and the V segment lost 6 bases, leaving 6 bases of the junction unmatched. The CDR3 region is CSVWGLAGGLSYNEQFF. The CDR3 region has the DNA TGCAGCGTGTGGGGACTAGCGGGAGGGCTATCCTACAATGAGCAGTTCTTC.

This chain links TRBV20-1 with TRBJ2-2; D is unclear. The germline V gene has CDR1 DFQATT and CDR2 SNEGSKA (reference sequence). The CDR3 covers 14 residues. Deletions cut 7 bases from V and 3 bases from J, with 15 bases between. This chain's CDR3 is CSVSGSDYTGELFF. The DNA for the CDR3 is TGCAGTGTTAGTGGGTCGGATTACACCGGGGAGCTGTTTTTT.

This clonotype has a handful of counts. The chain carries TRBV6-2 or TRBV6-3 and TRBJ1-5, with TRBD1 matching over 7 bases. After removal of 4 bases from V and 4 bases from J, the junction contained 7 bases not matched to a gene. CDR3 size: 15 residues. Germline V gene sequence: CDR1 MNHEY, CDR2 SVGEGT. The CDR3 bases are TGTGCCAGCAGTTCCTTAACAGGGGCGAATCAGCCCCAGCATTTT. This gives the protein CASSSLTGANQPQHF.

The chain is built from TRBV2 and TRBJ2-1, with D possibly matching TRBD1 (5 bases). Germline loops: CDR1 SNHLY, CDR2 FYNNEI. The V end was cut by 2 bases, the J end by 4 bases, with 15 bases between. The CDR3 covers 16 residues. CDR3 amino acids: CASSERPGPGYNEQFF. CDR3 sequence (DNA): TGTGCCAGCAGTGAAAGACCCGGGCCAGGGTACAATGAGCAGTTCTTC.

This clonotype was seen at least ten times. The chain is built from TRBV28 and TRBJ2-3; D is unresolved. Germline CDR1 and CDR2: MDHEN and SYDVKM. This CDR3 has 15 amino acids. V dropped 5 bases and J dropped 0 bases, with 12 bases sitting between them. The CDR3 nucleotides read TGTGCCAGCAGTCCGAGGTCCCCCAGCACAGATACGCAGTATTTT. Translating it yields CASSPRSPSTDTQYF.

The chain uses TRBV28 and TRBJ2-5; TRBD2 agrees at 7 bases. Germline CDR1 is MDHEN and CDR2 is SYDVKM. V trimming: 4 bases; J trimming: 5 bases; junction bases outside the gene matches: 4. This CDR3 comprises 13 residues. The CDR3 DNA reads TGTGCCAGCAGTTGGCGGGAGCAGGAGACCCAGTACTTC. Residues: CASSWREQETQYF. The variable domain in full, completed from reference TRBV28 and TRBJ2-5, reads DVKVTQSSRYLVKRTGEKVFLECVQDMDHENMFWYRQDPGLGLRLIYFSYDVKMKEKGDIPEGYSVSREKKERFSLILESASTNQTSMYLCASSWREQETQYFGPGTRLLVL.

This clonotype has a count of ten or more. This rearrangement joins TRBV6-1 to TRBJ2-2, with 8 bases lining up with TRBD1. This CDR3 region has 16 residues. Germline CDR1 is MNHNS and CDR2 is SASEGT. With V trimmed by 4 bases and J by 1 base, 5 bases remained unmatched. This CDR3 reads CASSGRQGRNTGELFF. Written as DNA, the CDR3 is TGTGCCAGCAGTGGCCGACAGGGGCGGAACACCGGGGAGCTGTTTTTT.

This clonotype was counted at least ten times. This chain uses TRBV14 with TRBJ2-7; TRBD2 is a possible D gene (6 bases). CDR1 and CDR2 (germline): SGHDN, FVKESK. V lost 4 bases and J 6 bases, leaving 13 bases between the germline ends. This CDR3 comprises 13 residues. The CDR3 loop reads CASSPSGVGEQYF. CDR3 DNA: TGTGCCAGCAGCCCCTCGGGGGTTGGCGAGCAGTACTTC.

This clonotype was detected many times. J is TRBJ2-5 and V is TRBV30; D tentatively reads TRBD1 or TRBD2 (5 bases each). The CDR3 totals 12 residues. The V gene lost 2 bases and the J gene lost 2 bases, with 6 bases spanning the gap. CDR1 is GTSNPN and CDR2 is SVGIG in the germline V gene (reference sequence). The CDR3 loop reads CAWSWGQETQYF. The CDR3 DNA reads TGTGCCTGGAGTTGGGGGCAAGAGACCCAGTACTTC.

The chain combines TRBV5-1 with TRBJ2-3, with D unresolved. Per germline, CDR1 SGHRS and CDR2 YFSETQ. The V end lost 2 bases, the J end lost 1 base, and 11 bases lay between the germline ends. The CDR3 sequence is 15 residues long. As DNA, the CDR3 is TGCGCCAGCAGCTTAGCCGGTACCCGCACAGATACGCAGTATTTT. Its translation is CASSLAGTRTDTQYF.